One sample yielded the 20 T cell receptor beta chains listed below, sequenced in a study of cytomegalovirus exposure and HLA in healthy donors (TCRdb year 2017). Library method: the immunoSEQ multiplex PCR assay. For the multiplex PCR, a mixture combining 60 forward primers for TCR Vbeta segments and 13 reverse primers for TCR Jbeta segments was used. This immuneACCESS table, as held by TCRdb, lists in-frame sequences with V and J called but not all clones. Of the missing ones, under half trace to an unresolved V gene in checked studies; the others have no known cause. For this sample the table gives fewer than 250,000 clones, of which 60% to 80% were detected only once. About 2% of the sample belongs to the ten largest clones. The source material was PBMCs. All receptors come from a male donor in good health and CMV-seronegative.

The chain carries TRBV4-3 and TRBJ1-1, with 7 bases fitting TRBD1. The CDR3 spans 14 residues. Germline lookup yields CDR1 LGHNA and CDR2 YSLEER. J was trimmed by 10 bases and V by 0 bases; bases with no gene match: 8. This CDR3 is CASSQERGQPSAFF. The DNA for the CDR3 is TGCGCCAGCAGCCAAGAAAGGGGACAGCCATCAGCTTTCTTT.

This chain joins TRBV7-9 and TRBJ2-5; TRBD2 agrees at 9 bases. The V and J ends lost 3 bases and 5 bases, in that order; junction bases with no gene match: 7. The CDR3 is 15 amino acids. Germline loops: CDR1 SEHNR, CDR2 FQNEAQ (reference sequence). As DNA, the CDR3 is TGTGCCAGCAGCTTTGTAGCGGGAGCGGGTGAGACCCAGTACTTC. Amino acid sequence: CASSFVAGAGETQYF.

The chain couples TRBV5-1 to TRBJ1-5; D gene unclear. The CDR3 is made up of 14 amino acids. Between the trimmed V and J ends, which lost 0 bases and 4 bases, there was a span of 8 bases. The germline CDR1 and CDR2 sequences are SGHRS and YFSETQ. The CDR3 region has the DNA TGCGCCAGCAGCTTGGAGAGCGGGAATCAGCCCCAGCATTTT. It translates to CASSLESGNQPQHF.

The CDR3 sequence is CASSVGSVGADTSTDTQYF. The CDR3 DNA is TGTGCCAGCAGCGTAGGCAGTGTAGGGGCCGACACTAGCACAGATACGCAGTATTTT. The V call is TRBV9, the J call TRBJ2-3; a possible D gene is TRBD1 (5 bases). Trimming removed 0 bases at V and 0 bases at J, with 20 bases between. The V gene's germline CDR1 is SGDLS and CDR2 YYNGEE. The CDR3 runs 19 residues.

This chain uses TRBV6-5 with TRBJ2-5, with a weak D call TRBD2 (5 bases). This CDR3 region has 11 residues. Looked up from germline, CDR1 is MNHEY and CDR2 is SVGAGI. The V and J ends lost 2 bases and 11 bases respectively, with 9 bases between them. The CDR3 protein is CASSYAGEQYF. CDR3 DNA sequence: TGTGCCAGCAGTTACGCTGGGGAGCAGTACTTC.

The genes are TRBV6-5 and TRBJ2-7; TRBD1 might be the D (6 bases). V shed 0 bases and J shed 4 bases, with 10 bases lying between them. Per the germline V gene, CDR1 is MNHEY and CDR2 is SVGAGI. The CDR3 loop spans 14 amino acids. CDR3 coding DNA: TGTGCCAGCAGTTACTCAGGGACACTGTACGAGCAGTACTTC. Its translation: CASSYSGTLYEQYF.

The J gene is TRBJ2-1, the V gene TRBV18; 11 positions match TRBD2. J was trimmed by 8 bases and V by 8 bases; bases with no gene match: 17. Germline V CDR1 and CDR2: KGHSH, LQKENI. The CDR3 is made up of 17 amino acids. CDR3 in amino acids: CASRLRGTSGAGHEQFF. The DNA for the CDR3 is TGTGCCAGCCGACTACGAGGGACTAGCGGCGCTGGGCATGAGCAGTTCTTC.

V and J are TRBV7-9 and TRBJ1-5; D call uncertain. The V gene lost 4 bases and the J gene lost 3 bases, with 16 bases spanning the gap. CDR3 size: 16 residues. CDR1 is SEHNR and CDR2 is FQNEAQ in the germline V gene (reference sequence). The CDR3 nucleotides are TGTGCCAGCAGCTCACCCGGGTACGGGGACAATCAGCCCCAGCATTTT. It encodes CASSSPGYGDNQPQHF. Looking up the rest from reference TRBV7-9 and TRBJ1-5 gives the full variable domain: DTGVSQNPRHKITKRGQNVTFRCDPISEHNRLYWYRQTLGQGPEFLTYFQNEAQLEKSRLLSDRFSAERPKGSFSTLEIQRTEQGDSAMYLCASSSPGYGDNQPQHFGDGTRLSIL.

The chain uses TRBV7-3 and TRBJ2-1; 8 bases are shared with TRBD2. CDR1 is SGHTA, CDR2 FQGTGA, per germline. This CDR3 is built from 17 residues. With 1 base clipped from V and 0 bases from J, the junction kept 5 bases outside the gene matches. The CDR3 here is CASSLNIAGLSYNEQFF. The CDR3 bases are TGTGCCAGCAGCTTAAATATAGCGGGGCTCTCCTACAATGAGCAGTTCTTC.

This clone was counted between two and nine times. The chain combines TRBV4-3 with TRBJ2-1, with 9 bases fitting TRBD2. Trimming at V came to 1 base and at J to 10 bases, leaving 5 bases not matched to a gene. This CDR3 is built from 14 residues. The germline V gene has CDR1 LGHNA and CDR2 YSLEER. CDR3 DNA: TGCGCCAGCAGCCAAGGGGGGCTAGCGGGGGAGCAGTTCTTC. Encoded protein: CASSQGGLAGEQFF.

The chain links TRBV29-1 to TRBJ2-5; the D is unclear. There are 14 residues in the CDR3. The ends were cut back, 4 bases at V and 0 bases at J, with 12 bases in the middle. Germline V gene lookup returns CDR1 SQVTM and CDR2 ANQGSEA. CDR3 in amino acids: CSVVSVRDQETQYF. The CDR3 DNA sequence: TGCAGCGTTGTAAGCGTCCGGGACCAAGAGACCCAGTACTTC.

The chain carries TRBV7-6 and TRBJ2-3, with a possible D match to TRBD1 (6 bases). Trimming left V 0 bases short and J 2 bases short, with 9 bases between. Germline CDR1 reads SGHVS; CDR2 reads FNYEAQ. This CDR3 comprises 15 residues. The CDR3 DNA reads TGTGCCAGCAGCTTAGCCAACAGGGACACAGATACGCAGTATTTT. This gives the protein CASSLANRDTDTQYF.

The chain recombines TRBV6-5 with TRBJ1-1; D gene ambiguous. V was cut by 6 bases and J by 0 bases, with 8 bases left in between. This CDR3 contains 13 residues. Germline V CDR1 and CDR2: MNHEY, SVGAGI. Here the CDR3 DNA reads TGTGCCAGCAGGGAGTTCATGAACACTGAAGCTTTCTTT. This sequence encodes CASREFMNTEAFF.

CDR3 bases: TGTGCCAGCAGCTTGGCCCGAGCGGGGGCGGCTAATTCACCCCTCCACTTT. Translating gives CASSLARAGAANSPLHF. The rearrangement uses TRBV5-6 and TRBJ1-6, with a possible D match to TRBD1 (6 bases). The CDR3 loop spans 17 amino acids. The germline gives CDR1 SGHDT, CDR2 YYEEEE. Trimming removed 0 bases at V and 6 bases at J, with 16 bases between.

The CDR3 nucleotides read TGTGCCAGCAGTCCACCGCTAGCGGGAGTCAGTGCCGGGGAGCTGTTTTTT. As protein: CASSPPLAGVSAGELFF. This chain joins TRBV27 and TRBJ2-2, with 10 bases matching TRBD2. This CDR3 comprises 17 residues. The germline V gene encodes CDR1 MNHEY and CDR2 SMNVEV (reference sequence). Unmatched junction bases numbered 12, after V lost 5 bases and J lost 6 bases.

The CDR3 DNA sequence: TGCGCCAGCAGCACGACTAGCGGGAGGCACTCCTACGAGCAGTACTTC. Its protein is CASSTTSGRHSYEQYF. The chain couples TRBV5-1 to TRBJ2-7, with 13 bases lining up with TRBD2. The CDR3 sequence is 16 residues long. J lost 0 bases, V lost 4 bases, and 4 bases had no gene match. Per the germline V gene, CDR1 is SGHRS and CDR2 is YFSETQ.

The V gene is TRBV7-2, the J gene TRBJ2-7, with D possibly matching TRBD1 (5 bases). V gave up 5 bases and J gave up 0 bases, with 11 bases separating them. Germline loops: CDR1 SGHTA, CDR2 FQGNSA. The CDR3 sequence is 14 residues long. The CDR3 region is CASSLDTSSYEQYF. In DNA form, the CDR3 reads TGTGCCAGCAGCCTGGACACCTCCTCCTACGAGCAGTACTTC.

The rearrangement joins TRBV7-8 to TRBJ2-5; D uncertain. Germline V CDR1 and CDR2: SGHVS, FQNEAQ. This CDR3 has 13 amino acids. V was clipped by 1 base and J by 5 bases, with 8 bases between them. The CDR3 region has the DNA TGTGCCAGCAGCTTAGGCTTGGGCGAGACCCAGTACTTC. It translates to CASSLGLGETQYF.

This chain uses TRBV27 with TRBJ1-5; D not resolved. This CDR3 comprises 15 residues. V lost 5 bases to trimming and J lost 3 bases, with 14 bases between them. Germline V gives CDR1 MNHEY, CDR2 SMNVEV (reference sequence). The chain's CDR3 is CASSLLYGDNQPQHF. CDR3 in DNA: TGTGCCAGCAGTCTTCTGTACGGGGACAATCAGCCCCAGCATTTT.

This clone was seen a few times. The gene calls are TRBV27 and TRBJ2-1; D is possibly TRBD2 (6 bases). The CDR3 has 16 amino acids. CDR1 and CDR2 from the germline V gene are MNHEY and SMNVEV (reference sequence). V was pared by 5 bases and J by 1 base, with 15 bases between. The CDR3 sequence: CASSPRSRESYNEQFF. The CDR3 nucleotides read TGTGCCAGCAGTCCCCGTTCCCGGGAGTCCTACAATGAGCAGTTCTTC.